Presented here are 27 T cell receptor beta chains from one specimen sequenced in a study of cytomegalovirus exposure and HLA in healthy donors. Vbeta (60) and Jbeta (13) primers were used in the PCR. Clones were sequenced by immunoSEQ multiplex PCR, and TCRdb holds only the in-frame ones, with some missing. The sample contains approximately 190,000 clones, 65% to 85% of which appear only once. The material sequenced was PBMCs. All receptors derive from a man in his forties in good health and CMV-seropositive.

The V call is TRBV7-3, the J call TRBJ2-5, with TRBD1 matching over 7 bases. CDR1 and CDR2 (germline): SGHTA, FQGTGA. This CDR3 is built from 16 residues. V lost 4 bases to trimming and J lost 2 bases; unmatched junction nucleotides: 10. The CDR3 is CASSSGTVPWQETQYF. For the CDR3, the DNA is TGTGCCAGCAGCTCTGGGACAGTTCCGTGGCAAGAGACCCAGTACTTC.

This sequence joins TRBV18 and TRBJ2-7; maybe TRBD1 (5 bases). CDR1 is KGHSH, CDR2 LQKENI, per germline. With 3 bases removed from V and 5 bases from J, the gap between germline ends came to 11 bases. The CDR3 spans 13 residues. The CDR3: CASSPRQTDEQYF. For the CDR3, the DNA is TGTGCCAGCTCACCCAGACAGACGGACGAGCAGTACTTC. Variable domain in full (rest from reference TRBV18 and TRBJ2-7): NAGVMQNPRHLVRRRGQEARLRCSPMKGHSHVYWYRQLPEEGLKFMVYLQKENIIDESGMPKERFSAEFPKEGPSILRIQQVVRGDSAAYFCASSPRQTDEQYFGPGTRLTVT.

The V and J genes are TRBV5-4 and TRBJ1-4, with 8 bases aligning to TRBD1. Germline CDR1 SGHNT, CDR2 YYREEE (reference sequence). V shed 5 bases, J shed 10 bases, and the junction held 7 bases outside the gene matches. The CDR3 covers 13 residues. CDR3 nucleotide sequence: TGTGCCAGCAGACCGGACAGGGACGGAAAACTGTTTTTT. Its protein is CASRPDRDGKLFF.

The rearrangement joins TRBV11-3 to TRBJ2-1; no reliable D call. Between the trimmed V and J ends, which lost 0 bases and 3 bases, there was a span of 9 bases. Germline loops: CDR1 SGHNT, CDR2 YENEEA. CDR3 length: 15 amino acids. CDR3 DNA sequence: TGTGCCAGCAGCTTAGATCCTGGAGTCTACAATGAGCAGTTCTTC. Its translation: CASSLDPGVYNEQFF.

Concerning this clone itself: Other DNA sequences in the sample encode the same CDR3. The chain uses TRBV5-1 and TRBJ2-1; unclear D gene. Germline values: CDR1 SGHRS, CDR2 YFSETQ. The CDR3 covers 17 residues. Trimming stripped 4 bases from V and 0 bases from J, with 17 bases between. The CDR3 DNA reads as TGCGCCAGCAGCCCCGGCCCGAGACTGAGCTCCTACAATGAGCAGTTCTTC. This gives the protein CASSPGPRLSSYNEQFF.

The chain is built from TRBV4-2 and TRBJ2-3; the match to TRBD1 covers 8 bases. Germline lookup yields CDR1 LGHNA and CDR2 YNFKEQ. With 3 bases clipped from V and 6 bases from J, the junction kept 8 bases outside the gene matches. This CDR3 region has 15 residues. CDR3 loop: CASSQGQVTRDTQYF. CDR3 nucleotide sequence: TGTGCCAGCAGCCAGGGACAGGTTACGAGGGATACGCAGTATTTT.

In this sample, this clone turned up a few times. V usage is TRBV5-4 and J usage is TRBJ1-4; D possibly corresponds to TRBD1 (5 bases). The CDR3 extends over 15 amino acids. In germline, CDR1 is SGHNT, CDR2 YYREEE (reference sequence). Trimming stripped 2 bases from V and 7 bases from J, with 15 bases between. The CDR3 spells CASSLRERGSEKLFF. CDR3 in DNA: TGTGCCAGCAGCTTAAGGGAAAGGGGTAGTGAAAAACTGTTTTTT.

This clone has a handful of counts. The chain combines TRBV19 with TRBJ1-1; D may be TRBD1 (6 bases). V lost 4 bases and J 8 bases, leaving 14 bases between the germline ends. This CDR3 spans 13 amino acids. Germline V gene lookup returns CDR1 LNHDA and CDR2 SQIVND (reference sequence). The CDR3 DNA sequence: TGTGCCAGTAGTAGGTCGACACAGGGCGAAGCTTTCTTT. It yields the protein CASSRSTQGEAFF.

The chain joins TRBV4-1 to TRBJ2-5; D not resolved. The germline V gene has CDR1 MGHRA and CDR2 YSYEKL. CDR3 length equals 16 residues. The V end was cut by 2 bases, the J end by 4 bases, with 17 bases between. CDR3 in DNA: TGCGCCAGCAGCCAATCCCAGAACCTGATCCCAGAGACCCAGTACTTC. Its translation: CASSQSQNLIPETQYF.

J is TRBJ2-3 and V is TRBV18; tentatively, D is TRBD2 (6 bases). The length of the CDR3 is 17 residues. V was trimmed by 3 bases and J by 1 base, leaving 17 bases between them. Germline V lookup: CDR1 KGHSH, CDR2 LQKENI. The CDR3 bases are TGTGCCAGCTCACCCCTTCGGGCGGGGCAGGGCACAGATACGCAGTATTTT. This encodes CASSPLRAGQGTDTQYF.

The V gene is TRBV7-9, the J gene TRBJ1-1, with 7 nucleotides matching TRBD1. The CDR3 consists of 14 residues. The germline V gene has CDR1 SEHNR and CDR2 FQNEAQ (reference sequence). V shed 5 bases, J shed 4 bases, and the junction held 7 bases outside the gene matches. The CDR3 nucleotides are TGTGCCAGCAGCCCCGACAGGGAGAGCACTGAAGCTTTCTTT. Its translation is CASSPDRESTEAFF.

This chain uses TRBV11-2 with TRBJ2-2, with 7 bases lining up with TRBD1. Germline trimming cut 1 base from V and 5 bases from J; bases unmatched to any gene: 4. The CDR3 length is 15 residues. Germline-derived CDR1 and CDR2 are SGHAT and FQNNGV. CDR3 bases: TGTGCCAGCAGCTTAGGAGGGGGCAAGACCGGGGAGCTGTTTTTT. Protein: CASSLGGGKTGELFF.

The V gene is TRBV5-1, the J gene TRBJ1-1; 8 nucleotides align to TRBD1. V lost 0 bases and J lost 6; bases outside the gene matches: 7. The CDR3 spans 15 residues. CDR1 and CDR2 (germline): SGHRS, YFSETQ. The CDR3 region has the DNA TGCGCCAGCAGCTTGGATAACAGGGGGGGCGCTGAAGCTTTCTTT. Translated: CASSLDNRGGAEAFF.

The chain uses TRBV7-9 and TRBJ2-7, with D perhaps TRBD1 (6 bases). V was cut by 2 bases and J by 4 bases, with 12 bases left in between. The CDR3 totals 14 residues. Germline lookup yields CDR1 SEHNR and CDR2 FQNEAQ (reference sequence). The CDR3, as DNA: TGTGCCAGCAGCTTATATGAGGGGGAGTACGAGCAGTACTTC. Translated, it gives CASSLYEGEYEQYF.

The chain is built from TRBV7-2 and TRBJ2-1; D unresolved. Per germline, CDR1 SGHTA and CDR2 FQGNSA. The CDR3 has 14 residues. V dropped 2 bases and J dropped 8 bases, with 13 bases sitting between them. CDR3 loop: CASSLRLSSHEQFF. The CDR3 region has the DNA TGTGCCAGCAGCTTACGTCTCTCCTCCCATGAGCAGTTCTTC.

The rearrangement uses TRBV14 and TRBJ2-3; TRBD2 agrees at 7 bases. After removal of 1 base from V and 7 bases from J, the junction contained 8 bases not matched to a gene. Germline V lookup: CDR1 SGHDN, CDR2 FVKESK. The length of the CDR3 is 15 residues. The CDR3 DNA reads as TGTGCCAGCAGCCAAGTCGGCGGGAGATCTAATACGCAGTATTTT. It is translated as CASSQVGGRSNTQYF.

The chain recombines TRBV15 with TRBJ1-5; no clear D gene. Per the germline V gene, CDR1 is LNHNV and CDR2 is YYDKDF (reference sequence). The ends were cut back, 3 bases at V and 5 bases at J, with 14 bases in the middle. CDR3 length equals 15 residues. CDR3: CATSSILMLYQPQHF. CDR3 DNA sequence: TGTGCCACCAGCAGCATACTAATGCTGTATCAGCCCCAGCATTTT.

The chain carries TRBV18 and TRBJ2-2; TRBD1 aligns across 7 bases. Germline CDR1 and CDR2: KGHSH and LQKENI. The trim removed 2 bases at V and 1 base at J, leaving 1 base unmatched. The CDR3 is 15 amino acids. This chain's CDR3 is CASSPGTVNTGELFF. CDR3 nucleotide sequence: TGTGCCAGCTCACCAGGGACAGTGAACACCGGGGAGCTGTTTTTT.

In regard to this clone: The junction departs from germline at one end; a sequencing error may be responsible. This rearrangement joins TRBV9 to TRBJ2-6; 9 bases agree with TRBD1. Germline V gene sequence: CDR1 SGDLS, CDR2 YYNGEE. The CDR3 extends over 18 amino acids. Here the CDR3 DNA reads TGTGCCAGCAGCATTCCGGGACAGGGAAGGTCTGGGGCCAACGGCCTGACTTTC. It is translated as CASSIPGQGRSGANGLTF.

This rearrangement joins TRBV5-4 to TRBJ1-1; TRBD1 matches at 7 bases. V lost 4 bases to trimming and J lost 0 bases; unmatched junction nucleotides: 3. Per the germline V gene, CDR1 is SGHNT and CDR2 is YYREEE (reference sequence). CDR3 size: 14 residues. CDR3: CASSKQGMNTEAFF. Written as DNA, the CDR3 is TGTGCCAGCAGCAAACAGGGGATGAACACTGAAGCTTTCTTT.

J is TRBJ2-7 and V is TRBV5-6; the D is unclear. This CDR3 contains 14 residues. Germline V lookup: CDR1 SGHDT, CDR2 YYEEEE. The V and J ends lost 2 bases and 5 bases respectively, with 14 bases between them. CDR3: CASSLIRGSDEQYF. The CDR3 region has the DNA TGTGCCAGCAGCTTAATCAGAGGATCGGACGAGCAGTACTTC.

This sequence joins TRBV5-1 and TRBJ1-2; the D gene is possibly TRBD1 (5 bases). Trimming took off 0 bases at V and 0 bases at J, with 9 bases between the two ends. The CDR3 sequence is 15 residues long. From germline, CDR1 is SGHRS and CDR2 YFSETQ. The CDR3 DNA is TGCGCCAGCAGCTTGGGGAGGGGCGCTAACTATGGCTACACCTTC. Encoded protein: CASSLGRGANYGYTF. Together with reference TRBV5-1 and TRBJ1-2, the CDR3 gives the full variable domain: KAGVTQTPRYLIKTRGQQVTLSCSPISGHRSVSWYQQTPGQGLQFLFEYFSETQRNKGNFPGRFSGRQFSNSRSEMNVSTLELGDSALYLCASSLGRGANYGYTFGSGTRLTVV.

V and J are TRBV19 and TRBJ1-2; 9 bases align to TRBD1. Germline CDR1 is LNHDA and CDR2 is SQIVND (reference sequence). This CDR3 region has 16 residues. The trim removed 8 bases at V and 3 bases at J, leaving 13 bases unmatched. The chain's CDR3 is CASGTRDRVRDYGYTF. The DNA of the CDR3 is TGTGCCAGTGGAACCCGGGACAGGGTGAGGGACTATGGCTACACCTTC.

CDR3 residues: CASSSVQTRVGETQYF. CDR3 sequence (DNA): TGTGCCAGCAGCTCCGTCCAAACCAGGGTGGGAGAGACCCAGTACTTC. This chain joins TRBV7-2 and TRBJ2-5; possible D gene TRBD1, 5 bases. Looked up from germline, CDR1 is SGHTA and CDR2 is FQGNSA. CDR3 length equals 16 residues. Trimming took off 4 bases at V and 4 bases at J, with 19 bases between the two ends.

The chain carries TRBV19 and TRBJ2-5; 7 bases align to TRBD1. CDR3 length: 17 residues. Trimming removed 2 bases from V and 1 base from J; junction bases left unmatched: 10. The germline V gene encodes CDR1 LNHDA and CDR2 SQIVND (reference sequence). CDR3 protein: CASSIRGHGTFQETQYF. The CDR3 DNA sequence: TGTGCCAGTAGTATAAGGGGGCATGGAACCTTCCAAGAGACCCAGTACTTC.

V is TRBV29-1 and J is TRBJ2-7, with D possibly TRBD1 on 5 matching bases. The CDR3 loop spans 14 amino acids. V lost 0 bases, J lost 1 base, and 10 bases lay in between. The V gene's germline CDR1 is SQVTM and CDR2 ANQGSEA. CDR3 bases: TGCAGCGTTGAAGATCAGGACAAATCCTACGAGCAGTACTTC. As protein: CSVEDQDKSYEQYF.

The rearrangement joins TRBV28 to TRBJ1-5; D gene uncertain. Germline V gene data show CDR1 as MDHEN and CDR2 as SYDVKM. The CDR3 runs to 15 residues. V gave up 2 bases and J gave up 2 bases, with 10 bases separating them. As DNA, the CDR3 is TGTGCCAGCAGTTTAGACGGGTACGGCAATCAGCCCCAGCATTTT. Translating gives CASSLDGYGNQPQHF.